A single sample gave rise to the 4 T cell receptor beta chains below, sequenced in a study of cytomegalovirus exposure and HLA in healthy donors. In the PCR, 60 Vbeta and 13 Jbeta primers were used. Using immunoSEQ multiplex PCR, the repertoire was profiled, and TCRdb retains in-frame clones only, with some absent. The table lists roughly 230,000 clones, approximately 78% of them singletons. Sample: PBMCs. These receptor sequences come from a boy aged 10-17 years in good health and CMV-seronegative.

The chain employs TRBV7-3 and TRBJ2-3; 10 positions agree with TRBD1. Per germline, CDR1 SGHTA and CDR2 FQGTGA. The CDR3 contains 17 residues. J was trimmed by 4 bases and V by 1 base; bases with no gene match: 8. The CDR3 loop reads CASSLNPGQGVADTQYF. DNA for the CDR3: TGTGCCAGCAGCTTAAACCCCGGACAGGGGGTCGCAGATACGCAGTATTTT.

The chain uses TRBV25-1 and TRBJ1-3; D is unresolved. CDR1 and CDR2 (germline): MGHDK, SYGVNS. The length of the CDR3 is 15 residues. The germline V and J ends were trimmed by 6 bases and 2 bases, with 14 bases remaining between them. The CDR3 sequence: CASSPSGEPGNTIYF. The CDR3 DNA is TGTGCCAGCAGCCCCTCCGGGGAGCCTGGAAACACCATATATTTT. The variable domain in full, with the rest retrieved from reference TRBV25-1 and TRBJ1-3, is EADIYQTPRYLVIGTGKKITLECSQTMGHDKMYWYQQDPGMELHLIHYSYGVNSTEKGDLSSESTVSRIRTEHFPLTLESARPSHTSQYLCASSPSGEPGNTIYFGEGSWLTVV.

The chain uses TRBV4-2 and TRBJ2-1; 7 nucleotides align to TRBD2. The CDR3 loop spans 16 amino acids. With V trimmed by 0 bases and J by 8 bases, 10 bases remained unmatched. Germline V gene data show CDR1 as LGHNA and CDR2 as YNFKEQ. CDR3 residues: CASSQDHVGGWDEQFF. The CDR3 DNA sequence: TGTGCCAGCAGCCAAGATCATGTCGGGGGGTGGGATGAGCAGTTCTTC.

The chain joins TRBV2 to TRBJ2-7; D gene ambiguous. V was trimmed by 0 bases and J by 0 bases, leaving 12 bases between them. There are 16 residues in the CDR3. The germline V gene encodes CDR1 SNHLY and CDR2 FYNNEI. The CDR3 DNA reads TGTGCCAGCAGTGAAGCGTTGACTGACCCCTCCTACGAGCAGTACTTC. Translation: CASSEALTDPSYEQYF.